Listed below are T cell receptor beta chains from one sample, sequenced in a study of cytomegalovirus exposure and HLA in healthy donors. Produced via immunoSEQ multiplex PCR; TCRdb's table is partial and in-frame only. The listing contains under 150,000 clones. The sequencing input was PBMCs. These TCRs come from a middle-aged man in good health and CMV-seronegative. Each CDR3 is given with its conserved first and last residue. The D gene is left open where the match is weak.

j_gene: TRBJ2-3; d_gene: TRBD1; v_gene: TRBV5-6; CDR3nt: TGTGCCAGCAGCGAGGGACAGGTTACAGATACGCAGTATTTT; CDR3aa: CASSEGQVTDTQYF
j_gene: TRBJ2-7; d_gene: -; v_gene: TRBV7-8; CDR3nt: TGTGCCAGCAGCCTAGGGGGGCAGGTCTGGGAGCAGTACTTC; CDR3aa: CASSLGGQVWEQYF
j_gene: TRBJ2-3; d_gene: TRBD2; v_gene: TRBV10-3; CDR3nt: TGTGCCATCAGTGAAAGCGGGGGGTTCACAGATACGCAGTATTTT; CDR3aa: CAISESGGFTDTQYF
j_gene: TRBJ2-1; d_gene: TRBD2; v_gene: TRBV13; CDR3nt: TGTGCCAGTAGGGCCTCGGGGGGGGGAAATGAGCAGTTCTTC; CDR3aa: CASRASGGGNEQFF
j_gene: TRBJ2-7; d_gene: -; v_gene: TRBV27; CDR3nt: TGTGCCAGCACAGGACAGAGGTACGAGCAGTACTTC; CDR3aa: CASTGQRYEQYF
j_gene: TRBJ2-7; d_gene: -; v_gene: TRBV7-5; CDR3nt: TGTGTCAGAAGCTTAGTCCCTAGCGGGGGGGGCGCCTACGAGCAGTACTTC; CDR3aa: CVRSLVPSGGGAYEQYF
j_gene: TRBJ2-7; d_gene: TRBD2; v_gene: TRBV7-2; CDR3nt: TGTGCCAGCAGCCGTTCCGGGACTAGCGGGGACCGGTACTTC; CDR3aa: CASSRSGTSGDRYF
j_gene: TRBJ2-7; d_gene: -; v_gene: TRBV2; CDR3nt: TGTGCCAGCAGTCCTCTCTACGAGCAGTACTTC; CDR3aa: CASSPLYEQYF
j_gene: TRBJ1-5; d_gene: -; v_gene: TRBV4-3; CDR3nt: TGCGCCAGCAGCACCAACGTGGGGGGGGCGCAGCCCCAGCATTTT; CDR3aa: CASSTNVGGAQPQHF
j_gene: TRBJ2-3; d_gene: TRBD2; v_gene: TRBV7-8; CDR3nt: TGTGCCAGCAGCTATGGGACTAGCGGGGCCGGGTATTTT; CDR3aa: CASSYGTSGAGYF
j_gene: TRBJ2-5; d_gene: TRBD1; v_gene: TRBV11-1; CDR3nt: TGTGCCAGCAGCCCCGGACAGGGATTGGGGCAAGAGACCCAGTACTTC; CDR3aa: CASSPGQGLGQETQYF
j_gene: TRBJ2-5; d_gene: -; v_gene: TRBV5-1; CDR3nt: TGCGCCAGCAGCTTGGGTCAGGGTGTGGAGACCCAGTACTTC; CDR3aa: CASSLGQGVETQYF
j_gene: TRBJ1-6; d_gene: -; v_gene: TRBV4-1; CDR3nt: TGCGCCAGCAGCCAAGATCACAGCTCCTATAATTCACCCCTCCACTTT; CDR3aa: CASSQDHSSYNSPLHF
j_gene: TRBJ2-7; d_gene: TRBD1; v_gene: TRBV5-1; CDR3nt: TGCGCCAGCAGCTTGGCGGGACAGGTCTCCAGCGAGCAGTACTTC; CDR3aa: CASSLAGQVSSEQYF
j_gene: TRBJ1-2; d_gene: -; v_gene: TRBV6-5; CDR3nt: TGTGCCAGCAGTTCCCCGAGCGGCGGCTACACCTTC; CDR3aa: CASSSPSGGYTF
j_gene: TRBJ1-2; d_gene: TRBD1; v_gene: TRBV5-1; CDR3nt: TGCGCCAGCAGCTTGGAGACAGGGTATGGCTACACCTTC; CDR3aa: CASSLETGYGYTF
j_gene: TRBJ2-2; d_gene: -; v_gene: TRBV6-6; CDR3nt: TGTGCCAGCAGTCCCGACATCCCTGGGAACACCGGGGAGCTGTTTTTT; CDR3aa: CASSPDIPGNTGELFF
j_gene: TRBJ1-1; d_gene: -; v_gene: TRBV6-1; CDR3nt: TGTGCCAGCAGTGAATTGCGGGGCACTGAAGCTTTCTTT; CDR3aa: CASSELRGTEAFF
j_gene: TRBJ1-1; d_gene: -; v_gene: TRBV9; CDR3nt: TGTGCCAGCAGCGTAACACCCGGAAGCGAGGCTTTCTTT; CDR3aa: CASSVTPGSEAFF
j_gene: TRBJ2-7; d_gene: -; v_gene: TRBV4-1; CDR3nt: TGCGCCAGCAGCCAAGATGCAGGTTCCTACGAGCAGTACTTC; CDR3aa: CASSQDAGSYEQYF
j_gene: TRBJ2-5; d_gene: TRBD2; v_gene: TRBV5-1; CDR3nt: TGCGCCAGCAGCCCCGGTACGGTAGCGGGCACGGAGACCCAGTACTTC; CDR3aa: CASSPGTVAGTETQYF
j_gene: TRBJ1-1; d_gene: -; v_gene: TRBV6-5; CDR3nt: TGTGCCAGCAGTATACAGAACACCCTGAACACTGAAGCTTTCTTT; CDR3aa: CASSIQNTLNTEAFF
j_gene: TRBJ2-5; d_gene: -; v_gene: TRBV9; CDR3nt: TGTGCCAGCAGCGTAGCCGGGGGACAGGAGACCCAGTACTTC; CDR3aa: CASSVAGGQETQYF
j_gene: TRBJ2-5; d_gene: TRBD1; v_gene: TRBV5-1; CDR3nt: TGCGCCAACAGCGCCAGGGACAGGGAGTGGGAGACCCAGTACTTC; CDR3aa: CANSARDREWETQYF
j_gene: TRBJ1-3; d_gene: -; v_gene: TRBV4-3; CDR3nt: TGCGCCAGCAGCCAAGCCCCAGATATGGGAAACACCATATATTTT; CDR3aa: CASSQAPDMGNTIYF
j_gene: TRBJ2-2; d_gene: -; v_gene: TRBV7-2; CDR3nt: TGTGCCAGCAGCTTAGCCTTTACGAACACCGGGGAGCTGTTTTTT; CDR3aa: CASSLAFTNTGELFF
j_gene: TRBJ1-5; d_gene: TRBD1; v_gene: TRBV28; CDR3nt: TGTGCCAGCAGTCGACAGGGGCCAAGCAATCAGCCCCAGCATTTT; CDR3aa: CASSRQGPSNQPQHF
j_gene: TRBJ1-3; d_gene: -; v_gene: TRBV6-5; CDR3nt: TGTGCCAGCAGTTACGGGGGGTACTCTGGAAACACCATATATTTT; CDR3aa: CASSYGGYSGNTIYF
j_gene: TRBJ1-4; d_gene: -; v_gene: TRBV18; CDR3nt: TGTGCCAGCTCACCGAGGACTGGGGGGGTTAATGAAAAACTGTTTTTT; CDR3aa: CASSPRTGGVNEKLFF
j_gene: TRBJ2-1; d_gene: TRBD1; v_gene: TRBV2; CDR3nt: TGTGCCAGCAGTGAAGGGGACAGGGAAGTCGATGAGCAGTTCTTC; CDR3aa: CASSEGDREVDEQFF
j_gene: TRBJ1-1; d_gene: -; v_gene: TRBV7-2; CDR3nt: TGTGCCAGCAGCGCTCAGGGAAGTTCTGAAGCTTTCTTT; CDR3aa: CASSAQGSSEAFF
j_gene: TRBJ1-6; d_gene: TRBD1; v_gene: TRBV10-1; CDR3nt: TGCGCCAGCAGTGTACCAGTAAACCCTCGGGACAGAAATTCACCCCTCCACTTT; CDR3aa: CASSVPVNPRDRNSPLHF
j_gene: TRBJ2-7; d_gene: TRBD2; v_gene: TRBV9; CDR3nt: TGTGCCAGCAGCGTAGTGGTAGCGGGAGAGCAGTACTTC; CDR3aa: CASSVVVAGEQYF
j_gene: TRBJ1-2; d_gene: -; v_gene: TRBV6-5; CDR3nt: TGTGCCAGCAGTTCCTTGGGGGGGGCGCGTGGCTACACCTTC; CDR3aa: CASSSLGGARGYTF
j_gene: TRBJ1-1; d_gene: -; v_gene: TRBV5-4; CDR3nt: TGTGCCAGCAGCCCGACAGAAACTTACACTGAAGCTTTCTTT; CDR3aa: CASSPTETYTEAFF
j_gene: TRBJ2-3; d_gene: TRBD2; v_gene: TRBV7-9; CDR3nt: TGTGCCAGCAGCACTAGCGGGGAGGTAACAGATACGCAGTATTTT; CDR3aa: CASSTSGEVTDTQYF
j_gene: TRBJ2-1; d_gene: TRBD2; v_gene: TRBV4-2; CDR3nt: TGTGCCAGCAGCCCAGGGACTAGCGGGGACAATGAGCAGTTCTTC; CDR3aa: CASSPGTSGDNEQFF
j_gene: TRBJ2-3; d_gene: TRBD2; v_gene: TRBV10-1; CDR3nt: TGCGCCAGCACCCCCGATGGAAGAGCGGGGGGTAGCACAGATACGCAGTATTTT; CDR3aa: CASTPDGRAGGSTDTQYF
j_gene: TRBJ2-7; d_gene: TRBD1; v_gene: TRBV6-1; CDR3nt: TGTGCCAGCAGGGCCGGGACAGGTACCGACGAGCAGTACTTC; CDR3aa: CASRAGTGTDEQYF
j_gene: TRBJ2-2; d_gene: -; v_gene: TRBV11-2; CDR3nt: TGTGCCAGCAGCCCCCTATCGGGATTAGCGGCCTCGAACACCGGGGAGCTGTTTTTT; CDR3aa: CASSPLSGLAASNTGELFF
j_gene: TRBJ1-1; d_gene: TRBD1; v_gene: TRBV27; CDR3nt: TGTGCCAGCAGAAAACAGGGGGCAGCGACTGAAGCTTTCTTT; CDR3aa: CASRKQGAATEAFF
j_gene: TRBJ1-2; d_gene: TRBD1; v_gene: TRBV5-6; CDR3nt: TGTGCCAGCAGCTCCCTAAATGACAGGGGGAGCGGCGGCTACACCTTC; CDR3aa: CASSSLNDRGSGGYTF
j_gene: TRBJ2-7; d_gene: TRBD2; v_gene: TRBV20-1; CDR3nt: TGCAGTGCTAGACTGGGACTAGAGCAGTACTTC; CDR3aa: CSARLGLEQYF